This entry features one TCR beta chain sequence. There are a few counts of this clonotype. Its antigen has not been determined. Nothing much larger sits one base from this clone, and base qualities are not available. The sample originates from a study of early T cells in non-severe SARS-CoV-2 infection (dated by TCRdb to the early 2020s). Study-wide context: Because TCR sequencing relied on bulk RNA taken from unsorted whole blood, pairing of alpha and beta chains was not possible.

This was a case-control study nested in a cohort of healthcare workers in London, UK, who had nasopharyngeal swab PCR tests and blood samples taken every week. Between 23 and 31 March 2020, the week of the UK lockdown, healthcare workers were enrolled and then followed up weekly for as long as 16 weeks. As encoded in the germline V gene, CDR1 is KGHSH while CDR2 is LQKENI. Relative to germline, V is missing 1 base and J is missing 3 bases, with 4 bases of the junction outside any gene match. From the cysteine up to the phenylalanine, the CDR3 has a length of 16 residues. Only the CDR3 region is kept as DNA, spanning 48 bases read in frame from base 1. On the study overall, not on this receptor specifically: VDJdb matching was skewed toward anti-spike CD8 responses and likely underestimated virus-specific expansions by missing private and CD4 specificities.

Library generation was performed with 5' RACE. Data came from a NextSeq 500. The TCR library protocol attached unique molecular identifiers to individual cDNA molecules to correct for sequencing error and PCR bias. Both TCR alpha and beta chains were sequenced, and tight co-correlation was observed between alpha and beta sequence abundances in each sample. For the original study's pipeline: V gene, J gene and CDR3 annotation of TCR sequences was performed with Decombinator V4. Expanded TCRs were defined as changing significantly between any two time points under a Poisson model with p below 0.0001. TCR abundances were normalised to the total number of TCRs sequenced in each sample and reported as counts per million. MAIT TCRs were defined by TRAV1-2 paired with TRAJ12, TRAJ20 or TRAJ33, and iNKT TCRs by TRAV10 paired with TRAJ18. VDJdb, accessed on 1 November 2021, was searched for TCRs annotated for CMV, EBV and SARS-CoV-2, and TCRs annotated for more than one antigen were excluded. TCRdb ran its own pipeline on the public reads, namely fastp trimming at Q25 and MiXCR clone calling, and kept in-frame beta chains. Rows merge per CDR3 protein into single entries with the most common DNA and genes. V and J calls and clone size were set by TCRdb, not the authors. Within this sample are about 70,000 distinct CDR3 sequences, with over 8% of them counted one time only. Around 16% of the sample lies in the top ten.

The source of this sequence is an adult who was a healthcare worker with PCR-confirmed SARS-CoV-2 infection or an uninfected control (not recorded which). The receptor chain draws on TRBV18 and TRBJ2-4; TRBD1 aligns with 9 central bases. Sample: whole blood, taken at baseline. The nucleotides are TGTGCCAGCTCACCACAAACAGGGGGCGGCAAAAACATTCAGTACTTC. Protein translation: CASSPQTGGGKNIQYF.